These 30 T cell receptor beta chains originate from one sample sequenced in a study of shared clonotypes between healthy human individuals. Sequencing used immunoSEQ multiplex PCR; TCRdb keeps in-frame clones, though not all of them. The sample lists around 2.5 million clones, approximately 93% occurring once. The sample comprised naive CD4+ T cells from PBMCs. The subset was: CD45RA+ positively selected. All receptors come from a man younger than 35 in good health. Some clones in this sample may be carry-over from other donors' samples.

This clone was found once. The rearrangement uses TRBV30 and TRBJ2-6; 9 nucleotides line up with TRBD1. CDR3 length equals 18 residues. Trimming took 0 bases from V and 4 from J; bases not matched to a gene: 10. Germline values: CDR1 GTSNPN, CDR2 SVGIG (reference sequence). CDR3: CAWSVLGTGIKGANVLTF. CDR3 bases: TGTGCCTGGAGTGTACTTGGGACAGGGATTAAGGGGGCCAACGTCCTGACTTTC.

This rearrangement joins TRBV7-2 to TRBJ1-2; perhaps TRBD1 as D (6 bases). V was cut by 6 bases and J by 3 bases, with 14 bases left in between. This CDR3 region has 14 residues. Germline CDR1 and CDR2: SGHTA and FQGNSA. This CDR3 reads CASRTTGGDYGYTF. The CDR3 bases are TGTGCCAGCAGGACCACTGGGGGCGACTATGGCTACACCTTC.

The chain couples TRBV21-1 to TRBJ1-1. TRBV21-1 is a listed pseudogene. This CDR3 is built from 14 residues. The CDR3 protein is CASSLSGHLTEAFF. CDR3 nucleotide sequence: TGTGCCAGCAGCCTAAGCGGTCACCTCACTGAAGCTTTCTTT.

The gene calls are TRBV30 and TRBJ2-3, with D perhaps matching TRBD1 or TRBD2 (5 bases each). The germline V gene has CDR1 GTSNPN and CDR2 SVGIG (reference sequence). This CDR3 region has 12 residues. Trimming left V 0 bases short and J 8 bases short, with 9 bases between. Written as DNA, the CDR3 is TGTGCCTGGAGTGTGGGGGTCCGTACGCAGTATTTT. Its protein is CAWSVGVRTQYF.

The chain has TRBV6-5 and TRBJ2-7; D remains ambiguous. V lost 1 base and J lost 3, with 7 bases in between. The CDR3 length is 13 residues. Germline assignment: CDR1 MNHEY and CDR2 SVGAGI. The CDR3 DNA is TGTGCCAGCAGTTACTTCGCCTACTACGAGCAGTACTTC. It codes for CASSYFAYYEQYF.

This clone has only one observation. This rearrangement joins TRBV7-2 to TRBJ1-3; D ambiguous. The germline V and J ends were trimmed by 2 bases and 0 bases, with 5 bases remaining between them. This CDR3 has 14 amino acids. The germline gives CDR1 SGHTA, CDR2 FQGNSA. DNA for the CDR3: TGTGCCAGCAGCTTAATCCTCTCTGGAAACACCATATATTTT. It encodes CASSLILSGNTIYF.

The rearrangement uses TRBV7-6 and TRBJ1-4; D is possibly TRBD1 (6 bases). Germline V lookup: CDR1 SGHVS, CDR2 FNYEAQ. Trimming pared 5 bases from V and 8 bases from J, leaving 15 bases between. CDR3 length equals 14 residues. CDR3 protein: CASSEPGQSEKLFF. The CDR3 DNA reads TGTGCCAGCAGCGAGCCGGGACAAAGCGAAAAACTGTTTTTT.

This rearrangement joins TRBV5-4 to TRBJ2-7, with TRBD1 as a possible D gene (5 bases). The CDR3 consists of 13 residues. V was clipped by 4 bases and J by 3 bases, with 11 bases between them. CDR1 and CDR2 (germline): SGHNT, YYREEE (reference sequence). CDR3 in amino acids: CASSGQGRYEQYF. The CDR3 DNA follows: TGTGCCAGCAGCGGGCAGGGCCGCTACGAGCAGTACTTC.

This rearrangement joins TRBV5-1 to TRBJ2-7; TRBD1 might be the D (6 bases). The CDR3 has 14 residues. V lost 2 bases and J 3 bases, leaving 12 bases between the germline ends. The germline V gene encodes CDR1 SGHRS and CDR2 YFSETQ. CDR3 in DNA: TGCGCCAGCAGCTTCGACAGGATAGACTACGAGCAGTACTTC. Its protein product is CASSFDRIDYEQYF.

This clone is a singleton in its sample. This sequence joins TRBV5-1 and TRBJ2-2; tentative D call: TRBD1 (5 bases). V lost 6 bases and J 8 bases, leaving 23 bases between the germline ends. This CDR3 region has 16 residues. Germline values: CDR1 SGHRS, CDR2 YFSETQ. Here the CDR3 reads CASTPGTAPGKGELFF. For the CDR3, the DNA is TGCGCCAGCACCCCGGGTACGGCGCCAGGGAAAGGGGAGCTGTTTTTT.

This CDR3 is CASSLVRVGNEQYF. The CDR3 DNA is TGTGCCAGCAGCTTAGTAAGGGTTGGGAACGAGCAGTACTTC. The genes are TRBV7-2 and TRBJ2-7; D is unresolved. The CDR3 contains 14 residues. Deletions cut 1 base from V and 5 bases from J, with 12 bases between. From germline, CDR1 is SGHTA and CDR2 FQGNSA.

This clone showed up just once. V is TRBV7-2 and J is TRBJ1-2; a weak D match, TRBD1 (5 bases). The CDR3 loop spans 15 amino acids. The V and J ends lost 5 bases and 0 bases respectively, with 13 bases between them. Germline V lookup: CDR1 SGHTA, CDR2 FQGNSA. CDR3 nucleotides: TGTGCCAGCAGCCCCGAGGGGCAGCCTAACTATGGCTACACCTTC. It is translated as CASSPEGQPNYGYTF.

J is TRBJ2-7 and V is TRBV4-1; tentatively, D is TRBD2 (6 bases). The CDR3 is 14 residues long. V lost 6 bases and J lost 6, with 18 bases in between. From germline, CDR1 is MGHRA and CDR2 YSYEKL. The CDR3 protein is CASSAPGVRFEQYF. The CDR3 DNA is TGCGCCAGCAGTGCTCCGGGAGTCCGCTTCGAGCAGTACTTC.

The chain combines TRBV18 with TRBJ1-6; D is undetermined. Germline CDR1 KGHSH, CDR2 LQKENI. The germline V and J ends were trimmed by 2 bases and 10 bases, with 12 bases remaining between them. The CDR3 runs to 14 residues. CDR3 region: CASSPAQQVSPLHF. The CDR3 region has the DNA TGTGCCAGCTCACCAGCACAGCAAGTATCACCCCTCCACTTT.

V usage is TRBV28 and J usage is TRBJ1-4, with no clear D. V lost 6 bases and J lost 7, with 12 bases in between. There are 13 residues in the CDR3. The germline V gene encodes CDR1 MDHEN and CDR2 SYDVKM. The CDR3 DNA sequence: TGTGCCAGCAGCCTGGCGCGTGGTGAAAAACTGTTTTTT. This sequence encodes CASSLARGEKLFF.

Worth noting for this clone: Other nucleotide sequences from this sample produce the same CDR3. The chain links TRBV9 to TRBJ1-5; maybe TRBD1 (5 bases). Germline V gene sequence: CDR1 SGDLS, CDR2 YYNGEE. Trimming removed 3 bases from V and 5 bases from J, with 9 bases in between. The CDR3 is 13 amino acids. CDR3 loop: CASSAGLDQPQHF. The CDR3, as DNA: TGTGCCAGCAGCGCAGGGCTAGATCAGCCCCAGCATTTT.

The J gene is TRBJ1-4, the V gene TRBV6-1, with TRBD1 matching over 7 bases. V was clipped by 6 bases and J by 5 bases; unmatched bases: 6. Germline CDR1 and CDR2: MNHNS and SASEGT. The CDR3 spans 14 residues. The CDR3 protein is CASSSRGWNEKLFF. The DNA for the CDR3 is TGTGCCAGCAGCAGCAGGGGGTGGAATGAAAAACTGTTTTTT.

V gene TRBV29-1 combines with J gene TRBJ1-1, with D perhaps TRBD1 (6 bases). The CDR3 is 12 amino acids. Between the trimmed V and J ends, which lost 6 bases and 0 bases, there was a span of 8 bases. Germline values: CDR1 SQVTM, CDR2 ANQGSEA. CDR3: CSVGTLNTEAFF. The CDR3 DNA reads TGCAGCGTAGGGACACTGAACACTGAAGCTTTCTTT.

A word on this clone: The sample carries other DNA sequences with the same CDR3. V and J are TRBV6-6 and TRBJ2-1; no clear D gene. The ends were cut back, 0 bases at V and 3 bases at J, with 6 bases in the middle. Germline CDR1 and CDR2: MNHNY and SVGAGI (reference sequence). The CDR3 spans 14 residues. CDR3 DNA sequence: TGTGCCAGCAGTTACTCAGGCAGCTACAATGAGCAGTTCTTC. Its protein is CASSYSGSYNEQFF.

CDR3 bases: TGTGCCAGCAGGACAGGGCTGAAAGAGACCCAGTACTTC. Translating gives CASRTGLKETQYF. This chain links TRBV6-6 with TRBJ2-5; 7 nucleotides line up with TRBD1. The CDR3 length is 13 residues. The germline gives CDR1 MNHNY, CDR2 SVGAGI (reference sequence). V lost 6 bases to trimming and J lost 3 bases; unmatched junction nucleotides: 4.

DNA for the CDR3: TGCAGCCCCGCACTAGCGACCGGCGCAGAGCAGTTCTTC. This sequence encodes CSPALATGAEQFF. The chain recombines TRBV29-1 with TRBJ2-1; the match to TRBD2 covers 7 bases. The V and J ends lost 8 bases and 10 bases, in that order; junction bases with no gene match: 14. The CDR3 is made up of 13 amino acids. The germline V gene has CDR1 SQVTM and CDR2 ANQGSEA.

V and J are TRBV4-2 and TRBJ2-1; TRBD1 aligns across 8 bases. Germline V CDR1 and CDR2: LGHNA, YNFKEQ. Unmatched junction bases numbered 6, after V lost 4 bases and J lost 4 bases. This CDR3 spans 15 amino acids. The CDR3 coding sequence is TGTGCCAGCAGCCTCCTCGGGACAGGTTACAATGAGCAGTTCTTC. It codes for CASSLLGTGYNEQFF.

The rearrangement links TRBV9 to TRBJ2-3, with D perhaps assigned TRBD1 or TRBD2 (5 bases each). The CDR3 has 17 amino acids. The germline V gene encodes CDR1 SGDLS and CDR2 YYNGEE. V was pared by 4 bases and J by 2 bases, with 20 bases between. The CDR3 region is CASSRGLDRAYTDTQYF. The CDR3 DNA reads TGTGCCAGCAGCCGAGGACTCGACAGAGCCTACACAGATACGCAGTATTTT.

The chain uses TRBV30 and TRBJ2-1; possibly TRBD2 for D (8 bases). This CDR3 region has 16 residues. The V end lost 2 bases, the J end lost 8 bases, and 22 bases lay between the germline ends. Germline V lookup: CDR1 GTSNPN, CDR2 SVGIG (reference sequence). CDR3 sequence (DNA): TGTGCCTGGAGTAACCGACAGGGCGGGAGGATCGATGAGCAGTTCTTC. Amino acid sequence: CAWSNRQGGRIDEQFF.

V usage is TRBV6-5 and J usage is TRBJ2-7; 7 bases align to TRBD1. Germline CDR1 reads MNHEY; CDR2 reads SVGAGI. With V trimmed by 6 bases and J by 4 bases, 9 bases remained unmatched. CDR3 length equals 14 residues. In DNA, the CDR3 is TGTGCCAGCAGACGACAGGGCCTAGTTTACGAGCAGTACTTC. The encoded protein is CASRRQGLVYEQYF.

CDR3 DNA sequence: TGTGCCAGCAGCGAGGATGTGGGGGGTTACAATGAGCAGTTCTTC. The encoded protein is CASSEDVGGYNEQFF. V gene TRBV7-6 combines with J gene TRBJ2-1, with D tentatively TRBD2 (6 bases). Per germline, CDR1 SGHVS and CDR2 FNYEAQ. V shed 5 bases and J shed 4 bases, with 15 bases lying between them. CDR3 length equals 15 residues.

In regard to this clone: Other nucleotide sequences from this sample produce the same CDR3. The chain uses TRBV5-8 and TRBJ1-1; tentatively, D is TRBD1 (6 bases). Germline V gives CDR1 SGHTS, CDR2 YDEGEE. Trimming left V 4 bases short and J 5 bases short, with 15 bases between. This CDR3 comprises 14 residues. The CDR3 coding sequence is TGTGCCAGCAGCACCGACAGGCGCAGAACTGAAGCTTTCTTT. As protein: CASSTDRRRTEAFF.

The rearrangement uses TRBV2 and TRBJ1-4; D is perhaps TRBD1 (6 bases). CDR1 is SNHLY and CDR2 is FYNNEI in the germline V gene. V lost 6 bases to trimming and J lost 10 bases, with 18 bases between them. The CDR3 sequence is 14 residues long. The CDR3 is CASSPAGVGGKLFF. CDR3 nucleotide sequence: TGTGCCAGCAGCCCCGCAGGGGTAGGGGGAAAACTGTTTTTT. Full variable domain (outside the CDR3, taken from reference TRBV2 and TRBJ1-4): EPEVTQTPSHQVTQMGQEVILRCVPISNHLYFYWYRQILGQKVEFLVSFYNNEISEKSEIFDDQFSVERPDGSNFTLKIRSTKLEDSAMYFCASSPAGVGGKLFFGSGTQLSVL.

This chain connects TRBV5-5 to TRBJ1-2; D gene ambiguous. CDR3 length equals 15 residues. Germline-derived CDR1 and CDR2 are SGHKS and YYEKEE (reference sequence). Trimming stripped 0 bases from V and 2 bases from J, with 11 bases between. CDR3 residues: CASSLVRVSNYGYTF. CDR3 DNA sequence: TGTGCCAGCAGCTTGGTTCGAGTTTCGAACTATGGCTACACCTTC.

The chain uses TRBV29-1 and TRBJ2-1; D might be TRBD1 (5 bases). Per the germline V gene, CDR1 is SQVTM and CDR2 is ANQGSEA. The CDR3 totals 10 residues. The ends were cut back, 6 bases at V and 9 bases at J, with 9 bases in the middle. Here the CDR3 reads CSVRTIEQFF. The CDR3 DNA follows: TGCAGCGTCAGGACAATTGAGCAGTTCTTC.